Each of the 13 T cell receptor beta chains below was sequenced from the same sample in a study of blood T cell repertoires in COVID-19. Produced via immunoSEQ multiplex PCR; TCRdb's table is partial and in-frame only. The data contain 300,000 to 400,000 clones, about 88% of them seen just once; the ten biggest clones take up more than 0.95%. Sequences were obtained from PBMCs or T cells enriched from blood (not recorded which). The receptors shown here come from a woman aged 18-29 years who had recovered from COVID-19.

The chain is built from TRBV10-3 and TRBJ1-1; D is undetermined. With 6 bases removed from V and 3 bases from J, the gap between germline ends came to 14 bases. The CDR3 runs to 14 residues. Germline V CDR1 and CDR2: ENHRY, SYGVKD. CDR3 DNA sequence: TGTGCCATCAGCCCCGGCGGGAAGGACACTGAAGCTTTCTTT. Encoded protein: CAISPGGKDTEAFF.

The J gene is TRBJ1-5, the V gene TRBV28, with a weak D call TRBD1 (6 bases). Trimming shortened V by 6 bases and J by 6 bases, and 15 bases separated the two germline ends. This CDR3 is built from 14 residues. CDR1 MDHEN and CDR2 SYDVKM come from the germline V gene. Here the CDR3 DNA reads TGTGCCAGCAGATTACGGGGGGCGGGTCAGCCCCAGCATTTT. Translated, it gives CASRLRGAGQPQHF.

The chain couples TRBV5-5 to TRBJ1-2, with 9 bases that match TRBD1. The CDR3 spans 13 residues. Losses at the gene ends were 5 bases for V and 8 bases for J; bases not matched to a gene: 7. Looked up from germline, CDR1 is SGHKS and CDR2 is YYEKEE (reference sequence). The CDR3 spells CASSRDRVNGYTF. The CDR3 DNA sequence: TGTGCCAGCAGTCGGGACAGGGTAAACGGCTACACCTTC.

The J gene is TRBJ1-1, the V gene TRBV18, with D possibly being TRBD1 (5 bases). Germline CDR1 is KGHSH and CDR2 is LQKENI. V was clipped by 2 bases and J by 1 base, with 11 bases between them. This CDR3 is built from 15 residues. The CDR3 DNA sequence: TGTGCCAGCTCACCATTCGGGGGGTCGAACACTGAAGCTTTCTTT. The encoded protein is CASSPFGGSNTEAFF.

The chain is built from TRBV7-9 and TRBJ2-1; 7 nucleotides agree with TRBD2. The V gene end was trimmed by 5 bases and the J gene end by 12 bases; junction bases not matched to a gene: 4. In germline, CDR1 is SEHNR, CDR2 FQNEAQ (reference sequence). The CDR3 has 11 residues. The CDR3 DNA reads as TGTGCCAGCAGCCTCGGGGGGTGGCAGTTCTTC. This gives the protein CASSLGGWQFF. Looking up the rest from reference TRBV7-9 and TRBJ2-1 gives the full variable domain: DTGVSQNPRHKITKRGQNVTFRCDPISEHNRLYWYRQTLGQGPEFLTYFQNEAQLEKSRLLSDRFSAERPKGSFSTLEIQRTEQGDSAMYLCASSLGGWQFFGPGTRLTVL.

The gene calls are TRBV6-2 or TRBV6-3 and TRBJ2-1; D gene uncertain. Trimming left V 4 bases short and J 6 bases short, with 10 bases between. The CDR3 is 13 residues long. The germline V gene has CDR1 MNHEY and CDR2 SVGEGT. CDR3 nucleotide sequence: TGTGCCAGCAGTTCCCCTCCCCTCAATGAGCAGTTCTTC. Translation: CASSSPPLNEQFF.

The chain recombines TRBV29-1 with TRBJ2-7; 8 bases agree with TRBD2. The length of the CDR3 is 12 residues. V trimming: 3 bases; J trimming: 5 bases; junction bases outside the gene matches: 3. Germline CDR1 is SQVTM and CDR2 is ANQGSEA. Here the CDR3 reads CSVDIAGNEQYF. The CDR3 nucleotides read TGCAGCGTTGACATAGCGGGGAACGAGCAGTACTTC.

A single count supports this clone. CDR3: CASSNNQGQSLSFF. The CDR3 nucleotides are TGCGCCAGCAGCAATAACCAGGGACAGTCGCTTTCGTTCTTT. The V call is TRBV10-2, the J call TRBJ1-1; 7 positions agree with TRBD1. Germline assignment: CDR1 WSHSY and CDR2 SAAADI. The CDR3 has 14 residues. V lost 6 bases, J lost 14 bases, and 18 bases stayed unmatched.

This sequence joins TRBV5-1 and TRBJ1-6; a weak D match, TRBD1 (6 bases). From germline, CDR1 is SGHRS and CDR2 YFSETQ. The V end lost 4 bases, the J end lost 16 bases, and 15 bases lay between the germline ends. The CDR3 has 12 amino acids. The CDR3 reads CASSRDTRVLHF. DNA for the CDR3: TGCGCCAGCAGCCGGGACACCCGTGTGCTCCACTTT.

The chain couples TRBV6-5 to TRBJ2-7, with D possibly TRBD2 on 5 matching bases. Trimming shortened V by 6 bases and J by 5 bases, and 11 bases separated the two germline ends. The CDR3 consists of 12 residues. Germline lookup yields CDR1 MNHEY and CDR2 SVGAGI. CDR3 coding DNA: TGTGCCAGCAGCTATTCAGCGGACGAGCAGTACTTC. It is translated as CASSYSADEQYF.

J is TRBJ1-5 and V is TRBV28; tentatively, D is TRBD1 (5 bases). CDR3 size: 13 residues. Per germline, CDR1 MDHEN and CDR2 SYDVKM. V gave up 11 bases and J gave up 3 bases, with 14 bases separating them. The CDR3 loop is CAAGGPNNQPQHF. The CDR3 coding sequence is TGTGCCGCCGGGGGACCGAACAATCAGCCCCAGCATTTT.

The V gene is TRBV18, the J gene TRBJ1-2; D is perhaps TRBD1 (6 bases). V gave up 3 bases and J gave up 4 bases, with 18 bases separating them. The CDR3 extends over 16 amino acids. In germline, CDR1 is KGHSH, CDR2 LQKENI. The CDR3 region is CASSPKDRTRGYGYTF. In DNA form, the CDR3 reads TGTGCCAGCTCACCGAAAGACAGGACCCGCGGCTATGGCTACACCTTC.

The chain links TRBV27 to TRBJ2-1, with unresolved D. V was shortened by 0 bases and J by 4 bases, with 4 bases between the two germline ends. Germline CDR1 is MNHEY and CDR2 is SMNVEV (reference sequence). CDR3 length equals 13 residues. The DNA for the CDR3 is TGTGCCAGCAGTTTATCTCCGTACAATGAGCAGTTCTTC. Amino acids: CASSLSPYNEQFF.